The 31 T cell receptor beta chains presented below share a single source sample, sequenced in a study of regulatory T cells in long-lasting Graves disease. Building the TCR beta libraries relied on iRepertoire HTBI primers, and CDR3 regions underwent Arm-PCR. TCRdb itself ran the multiplex PCR reads through MiXCR, one entry per CDR3 protein. The sample includes some 420,000 distinct CDR3 sequences, 20% to 25% of them seen just once. The time point: persistent/refractory GD, antithyroid drugs over 5 years with positive TRAb. The TCR library was made from RNA extracted from PBMCs. The sample in question was peripheral blood mononuclear cells (PBMCs), obtained when the disease was refractory, from a patient treated with antithyroid drugs. These receptors were obtained from a female donor with Graves disease.

The sample holds many counts of this clonotype. The chain combines TRBV7-9 with TRBJ2-5, with 8 bases identical to TRBD2. CDR1 is SEHNR and CDR2 is FQNEAQ in the germline V gene (reference sequence). This CDR3 is 15 amino acids long. V lost 0 bases and J lost 2; bases outside the gene matches: 2. Written as DNA, the CDR3 is TGTGCCAGCAGCTTAGCTACGGGAGGGCAAGAGACCCAGTACTTC. Amino acids: CASSLATGGQETQYF.

This clonotype was observed at least ten times. V is TRBV7-2 and J is TRBJ2-5; D gene unclear. Trimming cost V 5 bases and J 4 bases, with 14 bases left between them. Germline CDR1 and CDR2: SGHTA and FQGNSA. CDR3 length: 14 residues. The CDR3 DNA follows: TGTGCCAGCAGCGGGCTATGGTCTGGAGAGACCCAGTACTTC. This gives the protein CASSGLWSGETQYF.

This clonotype came up many times. The chain links TRBV28 to TRBJ1-2, with no clear D. Germline V CDR1 and CDR2: MDHEN, SYDVKM. The CDR3 is made up of 12 amino acids. Trimming pared 6 bases from V and 4 bases from J, leaving 9 bases between. The CDR3 DNA reads TGTGCCAGCAGGGGTGTGGGCTATGGCTACACCTTC. Its protein is CASRGVGYGYTF.

About this clonotype: This may stem from a read error, because a much larger clone lies one nucleotide away. The genes are TRBV6-2 or TRBV6-3 and TRBJ2-5, with TRBD2 matching 11 bases. From germline, CDR1 is MNHEY and CDR2 SVGEGT. The V gene end was trimmed by 0 bases and the J gene end by 0 bases; junction bases not matched to a gene: 9. This CDR3 is built from 19 residues. This CDR3 reads CASSYSRTSGSSHQETQYF. CDR3 bases: TGTGCCAGCAGTTACTCACGCACTAGCGGGAGTAGTCACCAAGAGACCCAGTACTTC.

Regarding this clonotype: Sequence at one end of the junction differs from germline and may be a read error. The chain employs TRBV28 and TRBJ2-2; 9 positions match TRBD2. Per the germline V gene, CDR1 is MDHEN and CDR2 is SYDVKM. This CDR3 has 16 residues. The CDR3 sequence is CTSRGVAGVVIGELFF. CDR3 sequence (DNA): TGTACCAGCAGGGGAGTAGCGGGAGTCGTCATCGGGGAGCTGTTTTTT.

This clonotype came up a few times. The V call is TRBV7-3, the J call TRBJ2-2; TRBD1 or TRBD2 may be the D gene (6 bases each). This CDR3 region has 16 residues. Germline V lookup: CDR1 SGHTA, CDR2 FQGTGA. Trimming pared 1 base from V and 5 bases from J, leaving 14 bases between. The CDR3 DNA reads as TGTGCCAGCAGCTTAAGAGGGGGGCCATATACCGGGGAGCTGTTTTTT. Translation gives CASSLRGGPYTGELFF.

This clonotype appeared many times. The chain is built from TRBV7-2 and TRBJ1-2, with no clear D. Per the germline V gene, CDR1 is SGHTA and CDR2 is FQGNSA. There are 14 residues in the CDR3. Between the trimmed V and J ends, which lost 7 bases and 9 bases, there was a span of 21 bases. CDR3 residues: CASTLGVDRESYTF. DNA of the CDR3: TGTGCCAGCACCCTTGGGGTAGACCGCGAGAGCTACACCTTC. The complete variable domain, with remaining parts taken from reference TRBV7-2 and TRBJ1-2, reads GAGVSQSPSNKVTEKGKDVELRCDPISGHTALYWYRQSLGQGLEFLIYFQGNSAPDKSGLPSDRFSAERTGGSVSTLTIQRTQQEDSAVYLCASTLGVDRESYTFGSGTRLTVV.

This clonotype was detected a few times. The rearrangement joins TRBV20-1 to TRBJ2-3; D unresolved. V was cut by 4 bases and J by 0 bases, with 11 bases left in between. The CDR3 covers 14 residues. Germline V gene data show CDR1 as DFQATT and CDR2 as SNEGSKA (reference sequence). The CDR3 region has the DNA TGCAGTGCTACCTTCGCCCGAAGCACAGATACGCAGTATTTT. Translation gives CSATFARSTDTQYF.

Concerning this clonotype: A read error is possible here, since a much larger clone lies one base away. This sequence joins TRBV6-1 and TRBJ1-2; D not certain. Germline-derived CDR1 and CDR2 are MNHNS and SASEGT. The CDR3 covers 15 residues. Trimming left V 0 bases short and J 5 bases short, with 13 bases between. As DNA, the CDR3 is TGTGCCAGCAGTGAAGCCGTGAGGATAGATTATGGCTACACCTTC. Amino acid sequence: CASSEAVRIDYGYTF.

To note about this clonotype: This sequence may be a read error, since a much larger clone differs from it by one base. The rearrangement links TRBV7-8 to TRBJ2-7; a possible D gene is TRBD2 (6 bases). The CDR3 covers 16 residues. CDR1 is SGHVS, CDR2 FQNEAQ, per germline. This CDR3 reads CASSSSRRGASYERYF. CDR3 sequence (DNA): TGTGCCAGCAGCTCCAGTCGGAGGGGAGCCTCCTACGAGCGGTACTTC.

V usage is TRBV20-1 and J usage is TRBJ1-2; maybe TRBD1 (5 bases). CDR3 length equals 15 residues. The V end was cut by 3 bases, the J end by 4 bases, with 18 bases between. Germline CDR1 reads DFQATT; CDR2 reads SNEGSKA (reference sequence). CDR3 in DNA: TGCAGTGCTAGGCCCCCGGGGGGGATTTTCTATGGCTACACCTTC. It is translated as CSARPPGGIFYGYTF.

This clonotype was seen more than once but under ten times. V gene TRBV10-2 combines with J gene TRBJ2-1; tentatively, D is TRBD2 (6 bases). Germline values: CDR1 WSHSY, CDR2 SAAADI. The length of the CDR3 is 15 residues. Between the trimmed V and J ends, which lost 4 bases and 0 bases, there was a span of 10 bases. In nucleotides, the CDR3 is TGCGCCAGCAGTGGAGAGGGAGGCTCCTACAATGAGCAGTTCTTC. Its protein is CASSGEGGSYNEQFF.

This chain uses TRBV20-1 with TRBJ1-6, with a possible D match to TRBD1 (5 bases). The germline CDR1 and CDR2 sequences are DFQATT and SNEGSKA (reference sequence). This CDR3 is 15 amino acids long. The V end lost 4 bases, the J end lost 9 bases, and 19 bases lay between the germline ends. The CDR3 protein is CSATPDTVAASPLHF. In nucleotides, the CDR3 is TGCAGTGCTACCCCGGACACGGTCGCGGCTTCACCCCTCCACTTT.

This clonotype was observed many times. CDR3 loop: CASSQETQYF. DNA of the CDR3: TGTGCCAGCAGCCAAGAGACCCAGTACTTC. This chain links TRBV7-9 with TRBJ2-5, with D unclear. This CDR3 spans 10 amino acids. V was trimmed by 5 bases and J by 2 bases, leaving 0 bases between them. Germline V gene data show CDR1 as SEHNR and CDR2 as FQNEAQ (reference sequence). Drawing the rest from reference TRBV7-9 and TRBJ2-5, the complete variable domain is DTGVSQNPRHKITKRGQNVTFRCDPISEHNRLYWYRQTLGQGPEFLTYFQNEAQLEKSRLLSDRFSAERPKGSFSTLEIQRTEQGDSAMYLCASSQETQYFGPGTRLLVL.

The chain employs TRBV7-3 and TRBJ1-1; possibly TRBD1 for D (5 bases). The V gene lost 1 base and the J gene lost 4 bases, with 13 bases spanning the gap. The CDR3 has 15 amino acids. Germline loops: CDR1 SGHTA, CDR2 FQGTGA. The CDR3 nucleotides are TGTGCCAGCAGCTTAAGAGGTGTGGGGCCCACTGAAGCTTTCTTT. Translation gives CASSLRGVGPTEAFF.

V and J are TRBV7-3 and TRBJ1-2; 7 nucleotides line up with TRBD1. Trimming took 5 bases from V and 6 from J; bases not matched to a gene: 9. Germline CDR1 is SGHTA and CDR2 is FQGTGA. The CDR3 length is 14 residues. In DNA form, the CDR3 reads TGTGCCAGCAGCACCTCCGGGACAGCAGATGGCTACACCTTC. As protein: CASSTSGTADGYTF.

This clonotype has a handful of counts. The chain uses TRBV28 and TRBJ2-7; D may be TRBD2 (6 bases). Germline V gene data show CDR1 as MDHEN and CDR2 as SYDVKM. Trimming shortened V by 1 base and J by 2 bases, and 12 bases separated the two germline ends. The CDR3 runs 15 residues. The CDR3 bases are TGTGCCAGCAGTTTATCCGGGACTCCAGCCTACGAGCAGTACTTC. It yields the protein CASSLSGTPAYEQYF.

There are a few counts of this clonotype. The rearrangement links TRBV7-3 to TRBJ2-1, with D perhaps matching TRBD2 (5 bases). Trimming cost V 1 base and J 7 bases, with 11 bases left between them. The length of the CDR3 is 14 residues. CDR1 is SGHTA, CDR2 FQGTGA, per germline. The CDR3 loop is CASSLMSSSNEQFF. CDR3 bases: TGTGCCAGCAGCTTAATGTCTAGCTCAAATGAGCAGTTCTTC.

Ten or more counts support this clonotype. CDR3 amino acids: CASSFRAGQPQHF. The DNA of the CDR3 is TGCGCCAGCAGCTTCAGGGCGGGGCAGCCCCAGCATTTT. The chain carries TRBV5-1 and TRBJ1-5; maybe TRBD1 (5 bases). Deletions cut 2 bases from V and 7 bases from J, with 10 bases between. Germline V lookup: CDR1 SGHRS, CDR2 YFSETQ. CDR3 length: 13 amino acids. The full variable domain, its missing parts supplied by reference TRBV5-1 and TRBJ1-5, is KAGVTQTPRYLIKTRGQQVTLSCSPISGHRSVSWYQQTPGQGLQFLFEYFSETQRNKGNFPGRFSGRQFSNSRSEMNVSTLELGDSALYLCASSFRAGQPQHFGDGTRLSIL.

The CDR3 sequence: CASSLGRTRRATHTAYEQYF. As DNA, the CDR3 is TGTGCCAGCAGCTTAGGCCGGACACGGCGGGCAACCCACACAGCCTACGAGCAGTACTTC. The genes are TRBV13 and TRBJ2-7, with D perhaps assigned TRBD1 or TRBD2 (5 bases each). With 0 bases removed from V and 2 bases from J, the gap between germline ends came to 26 bases. The V gene's germline CDR1 is PRHDT and CDR2 FYEKMQ (reference sequence). This CDR3 is 20 amino acids long.

The rearrangement uses TRBV6-1 and TRBJ1-3; D not resolved. This CDR3 has 14 amino acids. Per the germline V gene, CDR1 is MNHNS and CDR2 is SASEGT. Trimming took off 7 bases at V and 0 bases at J, with 10 bases between the two ends. CDR3 DNA: TGTGCCAGCATTCTTTCCGACTCTGGAAACACCATATATTTT. Its translation: CASILSDSGNTIYF.

This clonotype appeared many times. J is TRBJ1-5 and V is TRBV28, with D possibly TRBD1 on 5 matching bases. The CDR3 totals 12 residues. CDR1 and CDR2 from the germline V gene are MDHEN and SYDVKM. V shed 7 bases and J shed 2 bases, with 6 bases lying between them. The CDR3 region has the DNA TGTGCCAGCATAGGGGGCAATCAGCCCCAGCATTTT. Its protein product is CASIGGNQPQHF. Full variable domain (missing parts from reference TRBV28 and TRBJ1-5): DVKVTQSSRYLVKRTGEKVFLECVQDMDHENMFWYRQDPGLGLRLIYFSYDVKMKEKGDIPEGYSVSREKKERFSLILESASTNQTSMYLCASIGGNQPQHFGDGTRLSIL.

There are a few counts of this clonotype. This chain joins TRBV25-1 and TRBJ1-2; no firm D call. The V gene lost 7 bases and the J gene lost 4 bases, with 16 bases spanning the gap. CDR3 length: 14 residues. In germline, CDR1 is MGHDK, CDR2 SYGVNS. CDR3 sequence (DNA): TGTGCCAGCACCCCTGCCGGCGTAGCCTATGGCTACACCTTC. Protein: CASTPAGVAYGYTF.

This clonotype showed up just a few times. The rearrangement links TRBV6-1 to TRBJ1-5, with D possibly matching TRBD1 (5 bases). Trimming shortened V by 5 bases and J by 4 bases, and 9 bases separated the two germline ends. The CDR3 runs 13 residues. Germline CDR1 MNHNS, CDR2 SASEGT. CDR3 DNA sequence: TGTGCCAGCAGTCACGGGGGGAATCAGCCCCAGCATTTT. This sequence encodes CASSHGGNQPQHF.

The table lists this clonotype with many counts. The rearrangement uses TRBV19 and TRBJ1-4, with 7 bases that match TRBD1. Germline V lookup: CDR1 LNHDA, CDR2 SQIVND (reference sequence). The CDR3 is 14 amino acids. Unmatched junction bases numbered 7, after V lost 7 bases and J lost 5 bases. The CDR3 here is CASKSRDRNEKLFF. The CDR3 DNA sequence: TGTGCCAGTAAATCCCGGGACAGAAATGAAAAACTGTTTTTT.

This clonotype was observed a single time. This chain links TRBV7-9 with TRBJ2-3, with D uncertain. The CDR3 runs 14 residues. The V end lost 1 base, the J end lost 3 bases, and 8 bases lay between the germline ends. Germline-derived CDR1 and CDR2 are SEHNR and FQNEAQ (reference sequence). The CDR3 DNA sequence: TGTGCCAGCAGCTTAGTTGTCACTACAGATACGCAGTATTTT. The encoded protein is CASSLVVTTDTQYF.

The rearrangement joins TRBV7-2 to TRBJ1-2; 8 positions match TRBD1. The V gene end was trimmed by 5 bases and the J gene end by 8 bases; junction bases not matched to a gene: 7. The CDR3 has 13 amino acids. Germline V lookup: CDR1 SGHTA, CDR2 FQGNSA. The CDR3 sequence: CASSQGQGWGYTF. In nucleotides, the CDR3 is TGTGCCAGCAGCCAAGGACAGGGCTGGGGCTACACCTTC.

This clonotype came up a few times. A junction boundary mismatches the germline segment, possibly from a read error. This chain joins TRBV7-8 and TRBJ1-5; D uncertain. The CDR3 contains 10 residues. From germline, CDR1 is SGHVS and CDR2 FQNEAQ. CDR3 sequence: CAVGDQPQHF. CDR3 bases: TGCGCGGTCGGGGATCAGCCCCAGCATTTT.

This clonotype has just a few counts. V and J are TRBV7-9 and TRBJ2-6; possibly TRBD1 for D (5 bases). CDR1 and CDR2 from the germline V gene are SEHNR and FQNEAQ (reference sequence). The CDR3 is made up of 13 amino acids. The CDR3: CASQVSGANVLTF. The CDR3 bases are TGTGCTTCACAGGTCTCTGGGGCCAACGTCCTGACTTTC.

Only a few counts were recorded for this clonotype. This chain links TRBV7-2 with TRBJ2-5, with a possible D match to TRBD2 (6 bases). With 5 bases removed from V and 3 bases from J, the gap between germline ends came to 16 bases. The CDR3 runs to 15 residues. In germline, CDR1 is SGHTA, CDR2 FQGNSA. Here the CDR3 reads CASSKRGSGKETQYF. Written as DNA, the CDR3 is TGTGCCAGCAGCAAACGAGGTAGCGGTAAAGAGACCCAGTACTTC.

This clonotype was picked up many times. The DNA is omitted, as the CDR3 cannot be located on it reliably, and the CDR3 follows TCRdb's listing. The chain recombines TRBV19 with TRBJ1-2; TRBD1 was called by the table and not checked on the DNA. The CDR3 contains 14 residues when both ends are counted. The germline V gene has CDR1 LNHDA and CDR2 SQIVND (reference sequence). The CDR3 region is CASTSGGIDYGYTF.